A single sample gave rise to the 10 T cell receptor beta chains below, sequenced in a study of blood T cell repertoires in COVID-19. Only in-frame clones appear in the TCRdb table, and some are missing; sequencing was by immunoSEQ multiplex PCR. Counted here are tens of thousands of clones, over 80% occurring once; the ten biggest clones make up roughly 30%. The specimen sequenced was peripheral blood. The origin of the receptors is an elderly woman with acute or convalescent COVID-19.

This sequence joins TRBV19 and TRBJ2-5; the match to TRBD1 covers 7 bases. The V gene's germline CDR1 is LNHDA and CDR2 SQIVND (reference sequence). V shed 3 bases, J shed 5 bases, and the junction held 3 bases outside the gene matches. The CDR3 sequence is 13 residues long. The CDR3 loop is CASSMNRGETQYF. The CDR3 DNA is TGTGCCAGTAGTATGAACAGGGGTGAGACCCAGTACTTC.

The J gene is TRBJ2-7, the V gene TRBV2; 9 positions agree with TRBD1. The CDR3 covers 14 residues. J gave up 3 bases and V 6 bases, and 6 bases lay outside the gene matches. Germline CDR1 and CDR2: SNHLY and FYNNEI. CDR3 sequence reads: CASSPDRGIYEQYF. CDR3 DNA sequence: TGTGCCAGCAGCCCAGACAGGGGGATCTACGAGCAGTACTTC.

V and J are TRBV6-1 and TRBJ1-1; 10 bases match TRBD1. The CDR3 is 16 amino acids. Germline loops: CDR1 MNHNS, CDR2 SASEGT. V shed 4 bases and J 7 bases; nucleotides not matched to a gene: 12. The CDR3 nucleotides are TGTGCCAGCAGTGCCCCTGGACAGGGGGTTTGGGGTGAAGCTTTCTTT. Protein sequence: CASSAPGQGVWGEAFF.

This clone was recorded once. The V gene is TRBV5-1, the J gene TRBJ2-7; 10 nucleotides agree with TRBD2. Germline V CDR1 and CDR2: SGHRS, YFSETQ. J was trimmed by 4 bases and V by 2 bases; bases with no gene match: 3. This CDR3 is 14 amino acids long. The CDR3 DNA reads TGCGCCAGCAGCTTACAGACTAGCGGGTACGAGCAGTACTTC. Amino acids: CASSLQTSGYEQYF.

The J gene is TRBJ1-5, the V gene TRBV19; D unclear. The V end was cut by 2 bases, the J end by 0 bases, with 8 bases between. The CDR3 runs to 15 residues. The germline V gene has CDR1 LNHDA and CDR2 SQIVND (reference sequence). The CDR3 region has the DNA TGTGCCAGTAGTATAACGGTTTTTAGCAATCAGCCCCAGCATTTT. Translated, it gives CASSITVFSNQPQHF.

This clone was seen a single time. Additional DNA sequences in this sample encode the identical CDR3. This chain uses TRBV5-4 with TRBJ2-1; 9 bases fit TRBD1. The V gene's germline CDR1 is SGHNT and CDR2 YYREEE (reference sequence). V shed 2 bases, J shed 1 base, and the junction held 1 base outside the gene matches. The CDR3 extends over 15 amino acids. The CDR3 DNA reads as TGTGCCAGCAGCTTAGGACAGGGGTCCTACAATGAGCAGTTCTTC. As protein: CASSLGQGSYNEQFF.

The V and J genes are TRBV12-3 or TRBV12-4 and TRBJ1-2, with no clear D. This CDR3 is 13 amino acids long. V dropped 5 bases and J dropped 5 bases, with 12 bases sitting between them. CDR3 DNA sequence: TGTGCCAGCAGTCGCGGAGGAGATTATGGCTACACCTTC. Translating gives CASSRGGDYGYTF.

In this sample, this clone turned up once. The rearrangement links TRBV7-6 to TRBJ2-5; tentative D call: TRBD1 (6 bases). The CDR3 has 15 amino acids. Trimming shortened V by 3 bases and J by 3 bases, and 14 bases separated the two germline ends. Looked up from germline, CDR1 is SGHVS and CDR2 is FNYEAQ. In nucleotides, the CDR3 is TGTGCCAGCAGCTTCCTCGGGACACACAAAGAGACCCAGTACTTC. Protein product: CASSFLGTHKETQYF.

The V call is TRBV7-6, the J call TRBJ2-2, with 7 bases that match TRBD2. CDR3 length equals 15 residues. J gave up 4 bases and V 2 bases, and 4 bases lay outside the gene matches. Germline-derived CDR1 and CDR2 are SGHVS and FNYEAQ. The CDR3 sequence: CASSLSAGATGELFF. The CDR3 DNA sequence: TGTGCCAGCAGCTTAAGTGCGGGAGCCACCGGGGAGCTGTTTTTT.

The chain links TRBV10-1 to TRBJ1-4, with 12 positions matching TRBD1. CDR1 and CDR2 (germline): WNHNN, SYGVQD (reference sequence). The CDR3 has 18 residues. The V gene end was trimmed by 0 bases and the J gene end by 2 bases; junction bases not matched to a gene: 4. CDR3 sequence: CASSESGQGAGTNEKLFF. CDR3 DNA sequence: TGCGCCAGCAGTGAGTCGGGACAGGGGGCAGGCACTAATGAAAAACTGTTTTTT.